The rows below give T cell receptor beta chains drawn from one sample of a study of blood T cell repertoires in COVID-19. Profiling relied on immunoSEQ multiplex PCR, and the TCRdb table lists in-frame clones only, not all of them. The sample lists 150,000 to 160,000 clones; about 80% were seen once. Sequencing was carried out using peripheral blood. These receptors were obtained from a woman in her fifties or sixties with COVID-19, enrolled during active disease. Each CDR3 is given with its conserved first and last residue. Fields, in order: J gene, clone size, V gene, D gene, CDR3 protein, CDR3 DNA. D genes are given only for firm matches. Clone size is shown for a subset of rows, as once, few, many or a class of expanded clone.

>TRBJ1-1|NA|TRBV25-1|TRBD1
CASGRGQVWDTEAFF
TGTGCCAGCGGAAGAGGACAGGTTTGGGACACTGAAGCTTTCTTT
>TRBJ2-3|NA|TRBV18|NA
CASSPRGTQTSTDTQYF
TGTGCCAGCTCACCAAGAGGGACTCAAACTAGCACAGATACGCAGTATTTT
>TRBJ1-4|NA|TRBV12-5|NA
CASGLDRLNEKLFF
TGTGCTAGTGGTTTGGACAGGTTGAATGAAAAACTGTTTTTT
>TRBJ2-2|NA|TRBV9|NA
CASSVVDTGELFF
TGTGCCAGCAGCGTAGTAGACACCGGGGAGCTGTTTTTT
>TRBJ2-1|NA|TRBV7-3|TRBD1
CASSAPGQGAWEQFF
TGTGCCAGCAGCGCTCCGGGACAGGGGGCATGGGAGCAGTTCTTC
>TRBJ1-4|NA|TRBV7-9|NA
CASTLPVNEKLFF
TGTGCCAGCACCTTGCCGGTTAATGAAAAACTGTTTTTT
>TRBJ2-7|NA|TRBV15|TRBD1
CATSNRQDRGSYEQYF
TGTGCCACCAGCAACCGTCAGGACAGGGGTTCTTACGAGCAGTACTTC
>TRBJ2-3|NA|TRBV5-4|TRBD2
CASRKGLAGGEDTQYF
TGTGCCAGCAGGAAGGGACTAGCGGGAGGAGAAGATACGCAGTATTTT
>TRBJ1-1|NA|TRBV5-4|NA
CASSFKSRGNTEAFF
TGTGCCAGCAGCTTTAAATCAAGAGGGAACACTGAAGCTTTCTTT
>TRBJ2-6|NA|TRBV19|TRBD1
CASSSRQGFSGANVLTF
TGTGCCAGTAGTTCCCGACAGGGCTTCTCTGGGGCCAACGTCCTGACTTTC
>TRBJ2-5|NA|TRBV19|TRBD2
CASRKGLASTNRETQYF
TGTGCCAGTAGAAAAGGACTAGCCTCTACCAATAGGGAGACCCAGTACTTC
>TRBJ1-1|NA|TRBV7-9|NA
CASSLELPNTEAFF
TGTGCCAGCAGCTTAGAACTCCCGAACACTGAAGCTTTCTTT
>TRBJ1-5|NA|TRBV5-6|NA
CASSPGLYSNQPQHF
TGTGCCAGCAGCCCGGGGTTGTATAGCAATCAGCCCCAGCATTTT
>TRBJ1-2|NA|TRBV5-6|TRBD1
CASSLGVGQGHYGYTF
TGTGCCAGCAGCTTGGGGGTTGGACAGGGGCACTATGGCTACACCTTC
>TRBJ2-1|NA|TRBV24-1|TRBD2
CATSDQAGGRNEQFF
TGTGCCACCAGTGATCAAGCGGGAGGGCGCAATGAGCAGTTCTTC
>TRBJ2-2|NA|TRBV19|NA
CASSIDLPTDFPTGELFF
TGTGCCAGTAGTATAGATCTGCCGACAGACTTTCCCACCGGGGAGCTGTTTTTT
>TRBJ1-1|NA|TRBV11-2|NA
CASSSRRREAFF
TGTGCCAGCAGCTCGAGGCGGAGGGAAGCTTTCTTT
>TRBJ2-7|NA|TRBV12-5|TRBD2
CASGQTSGSGEQYF
TGTGCTAGTGGTCAGACTAGCGGGAGTGGCGAGCAGTACTTC
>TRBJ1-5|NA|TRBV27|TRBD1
CASSSDRVQPQHF
TGTGCCAGCAGTTCGGACAGGGTTCAGCCCCAGCATTTT
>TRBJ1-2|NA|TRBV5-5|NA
CASSLGTRDYGYTF
TGTGCCAGCAGCTTGGGCACGAGAGACTATGGCTACACCTTC
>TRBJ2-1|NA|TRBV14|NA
CASSQTRQAGEQFF
TGTGCCAGCAGCCAAACCCGACAGGCAGGTGAGCAGTTCTTC
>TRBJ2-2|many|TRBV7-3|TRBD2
CASSLTPGTSVAGELFF
TGTGCCAGCAGCTTAACTCCCGGGACTAGCGTCGCCGGGGAGCTGTTTTTT
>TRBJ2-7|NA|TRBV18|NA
CASSPKQNYEQYF
TGTGCCAGCTCACCGAAGCAAAACTACGAGCAGTACTTC
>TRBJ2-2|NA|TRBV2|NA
CASSEQGLNTGELFF
TGTGCCAGCAGTGAACAGGGGCTTAACACCGGGGAGCTGTTTTTT
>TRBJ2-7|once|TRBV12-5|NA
CASGLGDSSNREQYF
TGTGCTAGTGGTTTGGGGGACTCATCCAACCGCGAGCAGTACTTC
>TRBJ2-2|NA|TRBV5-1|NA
CASSHTGRVDTGELFF
TGCGCCAGCAGCCACACAGGGAGGGTGGACACCGGGGAGCTGTTTTTT
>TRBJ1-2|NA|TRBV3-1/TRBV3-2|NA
CASSQVGQRPDGYTF
TGTGCCAGCAGCCAAGTTGGACAGAGACCGGATGGCTACACCTTC
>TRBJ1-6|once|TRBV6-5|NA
CASRREMQPPLHF
TGTGCCAGCAGGCGGGAGATGCAGCCACCCCTCCACTTT
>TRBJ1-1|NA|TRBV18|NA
CASSTGGGTEAFF
TGTGCCAGCTCCACGGGGGGGGGCACTGAAGCTTTCTTT